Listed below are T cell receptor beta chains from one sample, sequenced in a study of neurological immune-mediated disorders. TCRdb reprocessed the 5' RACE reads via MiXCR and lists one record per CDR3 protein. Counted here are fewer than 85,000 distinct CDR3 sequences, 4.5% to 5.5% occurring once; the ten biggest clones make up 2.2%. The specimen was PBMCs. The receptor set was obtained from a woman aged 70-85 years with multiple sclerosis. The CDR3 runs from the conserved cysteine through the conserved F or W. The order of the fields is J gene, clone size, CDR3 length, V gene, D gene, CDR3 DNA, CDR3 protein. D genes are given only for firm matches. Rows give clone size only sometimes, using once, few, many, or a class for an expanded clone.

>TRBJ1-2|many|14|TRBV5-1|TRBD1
TGCGCCAGCAGACCTGAGGACAGGAGGGACGGCTACACCTTC
CASRPEDRRDGYTF
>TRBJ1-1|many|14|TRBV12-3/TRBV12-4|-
TGTGCCAGCAGTTCCCTGGACACGAACACTGAAGCTTTCTTT
CASSSLDTNTEAFF
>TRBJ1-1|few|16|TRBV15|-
TGTGCCACCAGCAGAGATTCCCGCAGGGCCAACACTGAAGCTTTCTTT
CATSRDSRRANTEAFF
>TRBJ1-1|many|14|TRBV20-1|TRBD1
TGCAGTGCTTACGAAGGGACAGGGTCCACTGAAGCTTTCTTT
CSAYEGTGSTEAFF
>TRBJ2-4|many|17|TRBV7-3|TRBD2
TGTGCCAGCAGCTTAAAGGGGGCGGGAGGGCCAGGGAACATTCAGTACTTC
CASSLKGAGGPGNIQYF
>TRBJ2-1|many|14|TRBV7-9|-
TGTGCCAGCAGCTTATTGGTCCTCGGGAATGAGCAGTTCTTC
CASSLLVLGNEQFF
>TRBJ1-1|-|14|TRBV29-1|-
TGCAGCGTTAGAGAGAGGGGCGCTGTGACTGAAGCTTTCTTT
CSVRERGAVTEAFF
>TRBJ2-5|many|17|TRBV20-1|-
TGCAGTGCTAGAGAGCCCCTAAGAGCGGGCGCCAGAGAGACCCAGTACTTC
CSAREPLRAGARETQYF
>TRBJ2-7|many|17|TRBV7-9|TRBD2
TGTGCCAGCAGCTTAGGGCCTAGCGGGAGGGTGGAGTACGAGCAGTACTTC
CASSLGPSGRVEYEQYF
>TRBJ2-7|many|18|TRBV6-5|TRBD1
TGTGCCAGCAGTTACTCGCGACCCGGGACAGGTTACTCCTACGAGCAGTACTTC
CASSYSRPGTGYSYEQYF
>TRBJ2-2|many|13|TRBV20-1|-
TGCAGTGCTAGGTCGACTAGCACCGGGGAGCTGTTTTTT
CSARSTSTGELFF
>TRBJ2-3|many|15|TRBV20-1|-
TGCAGTGCTGCCGCCCGGGCCCAAGGGACAGATACGCAGTATTTT
CSAAARAQGTDTQYF
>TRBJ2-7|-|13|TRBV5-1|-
TGCGCCAGCAGCTTGGCCTTAGCTGAAGAGCAGTACTTC
CASSLALAEEQYF
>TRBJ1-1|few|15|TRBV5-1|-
TGCGCCAGCAGCTTGGAGGGCAGGGGATCCCGAGTTGCTTTCTTT
CASSLEGRGSRVAFF
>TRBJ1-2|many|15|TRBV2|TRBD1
TGTGCCAGCAAGATAGGACAGGGGAGTTTCTATGGCTACACCTTC
CASKIGQGSFYGYTF
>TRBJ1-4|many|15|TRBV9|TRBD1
TGTGCCAGCAGCGGATACAGGGGTGCTAATGAAAAACTGTTTTTT
CASSGYRGANEKLFF
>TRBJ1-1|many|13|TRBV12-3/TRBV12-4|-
TGTGCCAGCAGGGAAACTCGGAACACTGAAGCTTTCTTT
CASRETRNTEAFF
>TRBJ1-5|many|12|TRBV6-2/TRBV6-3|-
TGTGCCAGCAGGGACCCCCAGGAGCCCCAGCATTTT
CASRDPQEPQHF
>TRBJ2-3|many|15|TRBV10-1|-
TGCGCCAGCAGTGAATTGGGGCGTTCGTTAGATACGCAGTATTTT
CASSELGRSLDTQYF
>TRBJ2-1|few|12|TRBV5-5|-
TGTGCCAGCAGCTTGTCTCCGGGGGCCGGGTTCTTC
CASSLSPGAGFF
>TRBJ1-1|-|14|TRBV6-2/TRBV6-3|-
TGTGCCAGCAGTAGATCGGGGATGAACACTGAAGCTTTCTTT
CASSRSGMNTEAFF
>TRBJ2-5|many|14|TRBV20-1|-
TGCAGTGCTGGGGTACAGGGATTACAAGAGACCCAGTACTTC
CSAGVQGLQETQYF
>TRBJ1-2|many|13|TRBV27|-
TGTGCCAGCAGTTTATTCGGGTCCTATGGCTACACCTTC
CASSLFGSYGYTF
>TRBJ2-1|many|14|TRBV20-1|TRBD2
TGCAGCCGGAGGAAAGCGGGAGGATACAATGAGCAGTTCTTC
CSRRKAGGYNEQFF
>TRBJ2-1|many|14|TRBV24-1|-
TGTGCCACCAGTGAAGGCGGGATGTACAATGAGCAGTTCTTC
CATSEGGMYNEQFF
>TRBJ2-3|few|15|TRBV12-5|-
TGTGCTAGTGGGGGAAGGACAGCTTATGCAGATACGCAGTATTTT
CASGGRTAYADTQYF
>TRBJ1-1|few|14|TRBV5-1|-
TGCGCCAGCAGCTTGGTTTCGATAAACACTGAAGCTTTCTTT
CASSLVSINTEAFF
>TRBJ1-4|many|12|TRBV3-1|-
TGTGCCAGCAGCCAGGAGGGGAAGAACTTGTTTTTT
CASSQEGKNLFF